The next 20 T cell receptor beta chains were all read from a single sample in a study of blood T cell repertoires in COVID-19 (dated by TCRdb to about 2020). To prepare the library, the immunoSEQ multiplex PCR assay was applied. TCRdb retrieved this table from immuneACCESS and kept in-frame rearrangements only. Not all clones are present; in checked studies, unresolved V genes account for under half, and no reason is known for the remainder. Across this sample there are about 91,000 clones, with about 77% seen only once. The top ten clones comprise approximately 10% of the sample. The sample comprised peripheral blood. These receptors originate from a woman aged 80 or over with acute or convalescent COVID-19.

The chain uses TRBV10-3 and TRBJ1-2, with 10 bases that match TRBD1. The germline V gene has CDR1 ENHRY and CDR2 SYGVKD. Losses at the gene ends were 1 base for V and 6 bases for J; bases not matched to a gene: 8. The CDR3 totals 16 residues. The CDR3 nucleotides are TGTGCCATCAGTGAGTGGGGGACAGGGGTTCAGCATGGCTACACCTTC. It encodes CAISEWGTGVQHGYTF.

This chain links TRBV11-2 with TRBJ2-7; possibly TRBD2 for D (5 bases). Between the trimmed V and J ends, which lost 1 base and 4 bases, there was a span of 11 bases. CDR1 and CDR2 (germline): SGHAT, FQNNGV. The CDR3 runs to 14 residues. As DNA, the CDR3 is TGTGCCAGCAGCTTAGGTGGGAGAGGGTACGAGCAGTACTTC. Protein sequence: CASSLGGRGYEQYF.

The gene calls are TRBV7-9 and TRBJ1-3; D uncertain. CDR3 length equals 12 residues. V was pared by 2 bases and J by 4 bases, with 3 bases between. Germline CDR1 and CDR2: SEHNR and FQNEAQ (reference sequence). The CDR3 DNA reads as TGTGCCAGCAGCTTACAGGGAAACACCATATATTTT. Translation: CASSLQGNTIYF.

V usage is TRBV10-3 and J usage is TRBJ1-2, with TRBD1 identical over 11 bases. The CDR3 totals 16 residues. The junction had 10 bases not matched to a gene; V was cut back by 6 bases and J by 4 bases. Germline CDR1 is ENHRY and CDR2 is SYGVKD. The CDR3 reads CAISPGQGALAYGYTF. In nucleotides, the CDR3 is TGTGCCATCAGCCCCGGACAGGGGGCGCTGGCCTATGGCTACACCTTC.

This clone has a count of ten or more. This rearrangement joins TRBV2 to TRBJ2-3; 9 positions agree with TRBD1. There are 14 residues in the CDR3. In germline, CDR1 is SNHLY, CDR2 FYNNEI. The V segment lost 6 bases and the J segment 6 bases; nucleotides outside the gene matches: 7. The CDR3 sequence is CASRGGTGTDTQYF. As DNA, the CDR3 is TGTGCCAGCAGGGGCGGGACAGGGACGGATACGCAGTATTTT.

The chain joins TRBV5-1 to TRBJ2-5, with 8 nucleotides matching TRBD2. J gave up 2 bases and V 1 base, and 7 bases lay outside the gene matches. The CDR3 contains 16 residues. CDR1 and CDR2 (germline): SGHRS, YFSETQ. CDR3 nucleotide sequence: TGCGCCAGCAGCTTGCCTACTAGCGGTGCACAAGAGACCCAGTACTTC. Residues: CASSLPTSGAQETQYF.

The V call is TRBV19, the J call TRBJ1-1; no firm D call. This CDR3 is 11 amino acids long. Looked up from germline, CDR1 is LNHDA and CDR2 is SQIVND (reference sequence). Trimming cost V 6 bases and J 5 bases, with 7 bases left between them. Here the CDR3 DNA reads TGTGCCAGTAGGGGAGTGACTGAAGCTTTCTTT. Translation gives CASRGVTEAFF.

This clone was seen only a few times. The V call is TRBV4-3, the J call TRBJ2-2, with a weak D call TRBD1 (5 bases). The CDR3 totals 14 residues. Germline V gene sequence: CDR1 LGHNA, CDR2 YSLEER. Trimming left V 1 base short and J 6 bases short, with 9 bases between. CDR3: CASSQVKGPGELFF. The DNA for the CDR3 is TGCGCCAGCAGCCAAGTAAAGGGGCCCGGGGAGCTGTTTTTT.

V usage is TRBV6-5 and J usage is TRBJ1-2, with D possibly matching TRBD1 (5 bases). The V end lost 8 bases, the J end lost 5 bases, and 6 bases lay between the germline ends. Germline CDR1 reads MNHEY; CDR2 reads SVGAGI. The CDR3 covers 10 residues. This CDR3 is CASGAYGYTF. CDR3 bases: TGTGCCAGCGGGGCGTATGGCTACACCTTC.

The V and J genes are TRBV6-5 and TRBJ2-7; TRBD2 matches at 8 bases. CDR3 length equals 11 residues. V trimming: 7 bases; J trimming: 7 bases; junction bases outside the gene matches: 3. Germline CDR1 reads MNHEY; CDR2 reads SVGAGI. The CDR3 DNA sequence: TGTGCCAGCATGACGGGAGGGGAGCAGTACTTC. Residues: CASMTGGEQYF.

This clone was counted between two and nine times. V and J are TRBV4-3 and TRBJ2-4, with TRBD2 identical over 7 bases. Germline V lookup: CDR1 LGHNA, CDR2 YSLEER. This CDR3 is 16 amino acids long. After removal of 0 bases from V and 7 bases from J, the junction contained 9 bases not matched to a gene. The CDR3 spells CASSQEPGGRQNIQYF. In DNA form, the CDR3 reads TGCGCCAGCAGCCAAGAACCGGGGGGTCGTCAGAACATTCAGTACTTC.

The CDR3 spells CASSIQGAQTEAFF. The CDR3 DNA reads TGTGCCAGTAGTATCCAGGGGGCGCAGACTGAAGCTTTCTTT. The genes are TRBV19 and TRBJ1-1, with TRBD1 identical over 8 bases. Germline V gives CDR1 LNHDA, CDR2 SQIVND (reference sequence). The CDR3 is 14 residues long. The ends lost 3 bases at V and 5 bases at J; junction bases unmatched: 5.

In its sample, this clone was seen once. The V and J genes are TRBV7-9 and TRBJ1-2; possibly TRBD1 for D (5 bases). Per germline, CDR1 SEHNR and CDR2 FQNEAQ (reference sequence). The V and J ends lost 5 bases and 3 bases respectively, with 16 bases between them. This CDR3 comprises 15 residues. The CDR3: CASSQTTLGDYGYTF. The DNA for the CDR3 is TGTGCCAGCAGCCAAACTACTCTAGGGGACTATGGCTACACCTTC.

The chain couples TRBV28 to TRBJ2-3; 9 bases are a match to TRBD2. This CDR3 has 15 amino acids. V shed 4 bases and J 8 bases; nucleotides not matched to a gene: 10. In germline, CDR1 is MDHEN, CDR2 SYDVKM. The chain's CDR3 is CASSWGVAGEATQYF. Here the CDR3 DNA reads TGTGCCAGCAGTTGGGGCGTAGCGGGAGAGGCTACGCAGTATTTT.

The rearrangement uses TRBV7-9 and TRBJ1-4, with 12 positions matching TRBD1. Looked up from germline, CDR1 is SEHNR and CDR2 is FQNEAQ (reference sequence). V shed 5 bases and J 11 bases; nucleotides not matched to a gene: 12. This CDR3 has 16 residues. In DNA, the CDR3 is TGTGCCAGCAGCAGCGGGACAGGGGGCGCCTGGTACAAACTGTTTTTT. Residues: CASSSGTGGAWYKLFF.

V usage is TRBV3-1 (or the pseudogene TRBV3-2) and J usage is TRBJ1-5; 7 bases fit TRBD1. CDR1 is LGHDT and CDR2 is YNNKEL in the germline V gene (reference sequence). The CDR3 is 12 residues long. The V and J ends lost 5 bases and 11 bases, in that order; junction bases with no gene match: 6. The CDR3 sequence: CASSVSGTAQHF. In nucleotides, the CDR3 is TGTGCCAGCAGCGTATCCGGGACAGCCCAGCATTTT.

The CDR3 DNA is TGTGCCAGCAGTGCGCAGACTAATAATGAAAAACTGTTTTTT. Amino acids: CASSAQTNNEKLFF. This chain uses TRBV2 with TRBJ1-4; D is uncertain. V dropped 4 bases and J dropped 4 bases, with 10 bases sitting between them. The CDR3 covers 14 residues. Per the germline V gene, CDR1 is SNHLY and CDR2 is FYNNEI.

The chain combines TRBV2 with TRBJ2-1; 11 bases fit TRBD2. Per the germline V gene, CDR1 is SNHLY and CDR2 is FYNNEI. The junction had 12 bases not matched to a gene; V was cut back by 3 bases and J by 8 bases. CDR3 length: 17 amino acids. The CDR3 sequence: CASSERASGGRGDEQFF. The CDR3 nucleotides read TGTGCCAGCAGTGAGCGGGCTAGCGGGGGGAGGGGAGATGAGCAGTTCTTC. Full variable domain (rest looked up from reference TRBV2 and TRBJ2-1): EPEVTQTPSHQVTQMGQEVILRCVPISNHLYFYWYRQILGQKVEFLVSFYNNEISEKSEIFDDQFSVERPDGSNFTLKIRSTKLEDSAMYFCASSERASGGRGDEQFFGPGTRLTVL.

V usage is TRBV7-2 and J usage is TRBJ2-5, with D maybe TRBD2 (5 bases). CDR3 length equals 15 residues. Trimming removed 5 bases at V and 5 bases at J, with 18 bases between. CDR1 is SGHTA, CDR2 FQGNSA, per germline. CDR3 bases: TGTGCCAGCAGCCGGTCCCCTAGCCGATCGGAGACCCAGTACTTC. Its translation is CASSRSPSRSETQYF.

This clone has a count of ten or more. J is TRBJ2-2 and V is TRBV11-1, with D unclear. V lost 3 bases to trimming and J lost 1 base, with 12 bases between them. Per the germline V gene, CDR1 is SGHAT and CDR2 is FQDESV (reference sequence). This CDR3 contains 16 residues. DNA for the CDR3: TGTGCCAGCAGCTTTCAAGTGGCTGAGAACACCGGGGAGCTGTTTTTT. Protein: CASSFQVAENTGELFF.